Listed below are T cell receptor beta chains from one sample, sequenced in a study of T cells in Graves' hyperthyroidism and ophthalmopathy. TCRdb passed the multiplex PCR reads through MiXCR, listing each CDR3 protein once. Of around 520,000 distinct CDR3 sequences listed, 13% to 15% are singletons. Sequencing was performed on blood. All receptors derive from a woman under 30 with Graves' hyperthyroidism. Each CDR3 is given with its conserved first and last residue. Fields, in order: V gene, D gene, CDR3 length, CDR3 protein. A D gene is named only where the DNA matches it firmly.

V: TRBV10-3
D: -
length: 13
CDR3: CAISPRDQETQYF

V: TRBV28
D: -
length: 12
CDR3: CASSFGRIGYTF

V: TRBV12-3/TRBV12-4
D: -
length: 15
CDR3: CASKAGGGSSYEQYF

V: TRBV6-1
D: -
length: 13
CDR3: CASSAPGLTTQYF

V: TRBV6-5
D: TRBD1
length: 14
CDR3: CASSSWTGTYGYTF

V: TRBV27
D: TRBD1
length: 19
CDR3: CASSLVGTGVRRYNSPLHF

V: TRBV7-2
D: -
length: 14
CDR3: CASSLELGPGHKFF

V: TRBV20-1
D: -
length: 15
CDR3: CSARIMWVGDEKLFF

V: TRBV7-9
D: TRBD2
length: 16
CDR3: CASSFRTSGIADTQYF

V: TRBV6-4
D: TRBD1
length: 15
CDR3: CASSELTGGRTEAFF

V: TRBV11-2
D: -
length: 14
CDR3: CASSPEGGGDGYTF

V: TRBV5-1
D: -
length: 15
CDR3: CASSLNVAGLYGYTF

V: TRBV20-1
D: -
length: 14
CDR3: CSAHGDWVGTEAFF

V: TRBV2
D: -
length: 13
CDR3: CASRSDTSLEQYF

V: TRBV25-1
D: -
length: 15
CDR3: CASSEIGGPNEKLFF

V: TRBV28
D: -
length: 16
CDR3: CASSEPSSPGANVLTF

V: TRBV11-3
D: -
length: 15
CDR3: CASSLDQRVTYEQYF

V: TRBV30
D: -
length: 13
CDR3: CAWSVSVNTEAFF

V: TRBV18
D: TRBD1
length: 15
CDR3: CASSIDRGRVQPQHF

V: TRBV6-2/TRBV6-3
D: TRBD2
length: 16
CDR3: CASSSLTSGSVDEQFF

V: TRBV7-9
D: -
length: 15
CDR3: CASSPPGRPKNIQYF

V: TRBV2
D: -
length: 14
CDR3: CASNPGQTNQPQHF

V: TRBV20-1
D: -
length: 15
CDR3: CSARLAGPSYNEQFF

V: TRBV11-2
D: TRBD1
length: 18
CDR3: CASSAVLGTGERGTEAFF

V: TRBV20-1
D: TRBD2
length: 15
CDR3: CSARETSGRGDEQFF

V: TRBV7-6
D: TRBD2
length: 15
CDR3: CASSSRLAGEHTQYF

V: TRBV5-8
D: TRBD2
length: 16
CDR3: CASSFPFSGSGTEQFF

V: TRBV12-3/TRBV12-4
D: TRBD1
length: 17
CDR3: CASSLAQDRYMNTEAFF

V: TRBV20-1
D: -
length: 13
CDR3: CSATKLAKVSQYF